A single sample gave rise to the 23 T cell receptor beta chains below, sequenced in a study of regulatory T cells in long-lasting Graves disease. The time point was: persistent/refractory GD, antithyroid drugs over 5 years with positive TRAb. After RNA was extracted from PBMCs, the TCR library was made from it. Both iRepertoire HTBI primers and Arm-PCR of CDR3 regions were used to build the TCR beta libraries. From the multiplex PCR reads, TCRdb called clonotypes with MiXCR, one entry per CDR3 protein. The sample has about 470,000 distinct CDR3 sequences, 20% to 25% seen once; the top ten hold more than 6%. Sample: peripheral blood mononuclear cells (PBMCs), taken when the disease was refractory, from a patient treated with antithyroid drugs. These receptors all come from a female donor with Graves disease.

For this clonotype: A much more abundant neighbour one base away suggests this may be a read error. V is TRBV11-2 and J is TRBJ1-2; tentatively, D is TRBD1 (6 bases). The germline gives CDR1 SGHAT, CDR2 FQNNGV. The CDR3 runs 12 residues. Trimming left V 6 bases short and J 8 bases short, with 13 bases between. CDR3 bases: TGTGCCAGCAGAAGTGACAGGAGAGGCTACACCTTC. It encodes CASRSDRRGYTF. The variable domain in full, completed from reference TRBV11-2 and TRBJ1-2, reads EAGVAQSPRYKIIEKRQSVAFWCNPISGHATLYWYQQILGQGPKLLIQFQNNGVVDDSQLPKDRFSAERLKGVDSTLKIQPAKLEDSAVYLCASRSDRRGYTFGSGTRLTVV.

This clonotype was found many times. The CDR3 region is CATSDRNPYEQYF. The CDR3 bases are TGTGCCACCAGTGACCGGAATCCTTACGAGCAGTACTTC. The chain combines TRBV24-1 with TRBJ2-7, with no clear D. The length of the CDR3 is 13 residues. Germline V gene data show CDR1 as KGHDR and CDR2 as SFDVKD. V lost 4 bases to trimming and J lost 4 bases, with 10 bases between them.

This chain joins TRBV24-1 and TRBJ2-2, with 9 positions matching TRBD2. The CDR3 totals 17 residues. V shed 5 bases and J 2 bases; nucleotides not matched to a gene: 8. Germline CDR1 and CDR2: KGHDR and SFDVKD. The CDR3 region has the DNA TGTGCCACCAGTGTTCCTACGACTAGCGGTAACACCGGGGAGCTGTTTTTT. As protein: CATSVPTTSGNTGELFF.

There are many counts of this clonotype. The chain couples TRBV28 to TRBJ1-1; D is unclear. The V gene lost 6 bases and the J gene lost 4 bases, with 9 bases spanning the gap. CDR1 is MDHEN and CDR2 is SYDVKM in the germline V gene. This CDR3 comprises 12 residues. Written as DNA, the CDR3 is TGTGCCAGCAGGGGTACGCCCACTGAAGCTTTCTTT. Translated: CASRGTPTEAFF.

The gene calls are TRBV7-3 and TRBJ2-1; 8 bases are a match to TRBD1. Germline CDR1 and CDR2: SGHTA and FQGTGA. Trimming removed 5 bases from V and 8 bases from J; junction bases left unmatched: 5. The CDR3 consists of 13 residues. For the CDR3, the DNA is TGTGCCAGCAGCCTAGTCAGGGGGCATGAGCAGTTCTTC. Translation: CASSLVRGHEQFF. Together with reference TRBV7-3 and TRBJ2-1, the CDR3 gives the full variable domain: GAGVSQTPSNKVTEKGKYVELRCDPISGHTALYWYRQSLGQGPEFLIYFQGTGAADDSGLPNDRFFAVRPEGSVSTLKIQRTERGDSAVYLCASSLVRGHEQFFGPGTRLTVL.

This clonotype showed up many times. The rearrangement uses TRBV12-3 or TRBV12-4 and TRBJ1-5; D may be TRBD1 (5 bases). The CDR3 has 15 residues. Deletions cut 4 bases from V and 3 bases from J, with 13 bases between. CDR3 nucleotides: TGTGCCAGCAGTTCTCAGGGAGGTATCAATCAGCCCCAGCATTTT. Protein product: CASSSQGGINQPQHF.

The gene calls are TRBV28 and TRBJ1-2; D is perhaps TRBD1 (5 bases). Trimming left V 5 bases short and J 9 bases short, with 28 bases between. The CDR3 contains 17 residues. Germline CDR1 and CDR2: MDHEN and SYDVKM. The CDR3, as DNA: TGTGCCAGCAGTCAGACCTACGGGATAGGGACTGGTTTGAGCTACACCTTC. Translated, it gives CASSQTYGIGTGLSYTF.

CDR3 amino acids: CAISEGTGEQYF. The CDR3 DNA sequence: TGTGCCATCAGTGAGGGTACGGGCGAGCAGTACTTC. The rearrangement joins TRBV10-3 to TRBJ2-7, with D unresolved. The V gene's germline CDR1 is ENHRY and CDR2 SYGVKD. V was clipped by 2 bases and J by 6 bases, with 8 bases between them. The CDR3 has 12 amino acids.

This clonotype was observed a few times. V usage is TRBV7-9 and J usage is TRBJ1-6; no definite D call. V lost 3 bases to trimming and J lost 7 bases, with 16 bases between them. Germline V gene sequence: CDR1 SEHNR, CDR2 FQNEAQ (reference sequence). The CDR3 covers 16 residues. The CDR3 DNA is TGTGCCAGCAGCTTCCTTACCTTGACAAGAAATTCACCCCTCCACTTT. Translating it yields CASSFLTLTRNSPLHF.

This clonotype was picked up a small number of times. The chain has TRBV3-1 and TRBJ2-6; no clear D. The V gene's germline CDR1 is LGHDT and CDR2 YNNKEL (reference sequence). The V and J ends lost 0 bases and 6 bases respectively, with 6 bases between them. The CDR3 totals 14 residues. As DNA, the CDR3 is TGTGCCAGCAGCCAAGATAATGTGGCCAACGTCCTGACTTTC. Translated, it gives CASSQDNVANVLTF.

This clonotype was observed a few times. This chain links TRBV20-1 with TRBJ2-1, with 9 bases aligning to TRBD2. Germline CDR1 reads DFQATT; CDR2 reads SNEGSKA (reference sequence). V gave up 1 base and J gave up 6 bases; unmatched junction bases: 10. The length of the CDR3 is 16 residues. The chain's CDR3 is CSARVVVSGSSNEQFF. The CDR3 DNA reads TGCAGTGCTAGAGTGGTAGTTAGCGGGAGCTCCAATGAGCAGTTCTTC.

The gene calls are TRBV20-1 and TRBJ2-7; tentative D call: TRBD2 (6 bases). Trimming removed 1 base from V and 0 bases from J, with 13 bases in between. Germline values: CDR1 DFQATT, CDR2 SNEGSKA (reference sequence). The CDR3 totals 15 residues. Here the CDR3 DNA reads TGCAGTGCTAGAGGGTGGAGGGGCAGCTCCTACGAGCAGTACTTC. It encodes CSARGWRGSSYEQYF.

This clonotype was seen many times. Written as DNA, the CDR3 is TGTGCCAGCAGTTTTGGGGGATTTGCGTCACAAGAGACCCAGTACTTC. Encoded protein: CASSFGGFASQETQYF. V gene TRBV28 combines with J gene TRBJ2-5; D possibly uses TRBD1 or TRBD2 (5 bases each). The CDR3 is made up of 16 amino acids. Germline CDR1 and CDR2: MDHEN and SYDVKM. Trimming shortened V by 3 bases and J by 2 bases, and 16 bases separated the two germline ends.

The V call is TRBV30, the J call TRBJ1-2, with D possibly matching TRBD1 (6 bases). The CDR3 extends over 14 amino acids. Germline loops: CDR1 GTSNPN, CDR2 SVGIG (reference sequence). V shed 3 bases and J shed 3 bases, with 14 bases lying between them. As DNA, the CDR3 is TGTGCCTGGAGCTTACAGGGAGCCTACTATGGCTACACCTTC. Translated, it gives CAWSLQGAYYGYTF.

This clonotype was counted ten times or more. The chain joins TRBV20-1 to TRBJ1-6; 7 nucleotides align to TRBD1. The ends lost 0 bases at V and 7 bases at J; junction bases unmatched: 3. CDR1 DFQATT and CDR2 SNEGSKA come from the germline V gene (reference sequence). The CDR3 consists of 14 residues. The CDR3 DNA sequence: TGCAGTGCTAGAGATCAGGGGGGGAATTCACCCCTCCACTTT. Translated, it gives CSARDQGGNSPLHF.

The chain uses TRBV29-1 and TRBJ2-7, with 8 bases that match TRBD1. Losses at the gene ends were 3 bases for V and 3 bases for J; bases not matched to a gene: 4. The CDR3 totals 13 residues. CDR1 is SQVTM and CDR2 is ANQGSEA in the germline V gene. As DNA, the CDR3 is TGCAGCGTTGACGGACAGGGAGACTACGAGCAGTACTTC. Amino acid sequence: CSVDGQGDYEQYF.

This clonotype appeared many times. J is TRBJ2-3 and V is TRBV12-3 or TRBV12-4, with D maybe TRBD2 (6 bases). The CDR3 loop spans 15 amino acids. V was pared by 7 bases and J by 3 bases, with 17 bases between. CDR3 in amino acids: CASNRRDSKTDTQYF. DNA for the CDR3: TGTGCCAGCAATCGACGGGACTCCAAAACAGATACGCAGTATTTT.

This clonotype was seen ten or more times. This chain connects TRBV28 to TRBJ2-5; D gene ambiguous. The CDR3 sequence is 15 residues long. In germline, CDR1 is MDHEN, CDR2 SYDVKM. With 1 base removed from V and 2 bases from J, the gap between germline ends came to 11 bases. CDR3 in amino acids: CASSLSLGIQETQYF. As DNA, the CDR3 is TGTGCCAGCAGTTTATCGCTCGGTATTCAAGAGACCCAGTACTTC.

In its sample, this clonotype was seen many times. The chain employs TRBV6-9 and TRBJ2-5; D gene uncertain. V was shortened by 4 bases and J by 3 bases, with 12 bases between the two germline ends. Germline V gives CDR1 MNHGY, CDR2 SVAAGI. There are 14 residues in the CDR3. The CDR3 here is CASSWPGNEETQYF. The CDR3 region has the DNA TGTGCCAGCAGTTGGCCGGGCAACGAAGAGACCCAGTACTTC.

In this sample, this clonotype turned up many times. The J gene is TRBJ1-1, the V gene TRBV6-1, with TRBD1 matching 7 bases. The V gene end was trimmed by 7 bases and the J gene end by 1 base; junction bases not matched to a gene: 3. From germline, CDR1 is MNHNS and CDR2 SASEGT. This CDR3 region has 13 residues. The CDR3 DNA follows: TGTGCCAGCACCGGGACAGCGAACACTGAAGCTTTCTTT. As protein: CASTGTANTEAFF.

This clonotype was counted ten times or more. The chain couples TRBV2 to TRBJ2-7, with TRBD2 identical over 13 bases. J lost 2 bases, V lost 6 bases, and 4 bases had no gene match. The CDR3 runs to 15 residues. CDR1 is SNHLY, CDR2 FYNNEI, per germline. In nucleotides, the CDR3 is TGTGCCAGCAGGGCGGGACTAGCGGGAACCTACGAGCAGTACTTC. Protein sequence: CASRAGLAGTYEQYF.

As to this clonotype: One base away lies a much larger clone, so this may be a sequencing read error. The rearrangement uses TRBV12-3 or TRBV12-4 and TRBJ2-7; 8 nucleotides agree with TRBD2. The CDR3 sequence is 14 residues long. The CDR3: CASRKAGVAYEQCF. Written as DNA, the CDR3 is TGTGCCAGCAGGAAAGCGGGAGTGGCCTACGAGCAGTGCTTC.

V is TRBV5-1 and J is TRBJ2-5; 10 bases line up with TRBD2. Trimming took 1 base from V and 1 from J; bases not matched to a gene: 7. Germline assignment: CDR1 SGHRS and CDR2 YFSETQ. The CDR3 loop spans 17 amino acids. The DNA for the CDR3 is TGCGCCAGCAGCTTGCGACAGAGGACTAGCGGCCAAGAGACCCAGTACTTC. Its protein product is CASSLRQRTSGQETQYF. The full variable domain, completed using reference TRBV5-1 and TRBJ2-5, is KAGVTQTPRYLIKTRGQQVTLSCSPISGHRSVSWYQQTPGQGLQFLFEYFSETQRNKGNFPGRFSGRQFSNSRSEMNVSTLELGDSALYLCASSLRQRTSGQETQYFGPGTRLLVL.